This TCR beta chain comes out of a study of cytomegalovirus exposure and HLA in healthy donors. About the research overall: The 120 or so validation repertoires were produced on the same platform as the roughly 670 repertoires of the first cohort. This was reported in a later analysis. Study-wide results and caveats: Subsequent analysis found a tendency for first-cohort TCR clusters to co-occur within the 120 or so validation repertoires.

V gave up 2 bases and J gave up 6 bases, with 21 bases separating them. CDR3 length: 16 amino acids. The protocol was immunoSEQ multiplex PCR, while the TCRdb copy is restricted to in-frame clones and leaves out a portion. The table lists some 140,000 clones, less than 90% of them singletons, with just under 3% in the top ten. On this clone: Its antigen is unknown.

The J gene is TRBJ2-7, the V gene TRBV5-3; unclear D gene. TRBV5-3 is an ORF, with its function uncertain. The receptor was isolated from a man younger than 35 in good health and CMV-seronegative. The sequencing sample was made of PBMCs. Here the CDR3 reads CARSFILFTTYGEQYF. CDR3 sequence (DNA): TGTGCCAGAAGCTTTATCTTGTTCACCACCTACGGCGAGCAGTACTTC.